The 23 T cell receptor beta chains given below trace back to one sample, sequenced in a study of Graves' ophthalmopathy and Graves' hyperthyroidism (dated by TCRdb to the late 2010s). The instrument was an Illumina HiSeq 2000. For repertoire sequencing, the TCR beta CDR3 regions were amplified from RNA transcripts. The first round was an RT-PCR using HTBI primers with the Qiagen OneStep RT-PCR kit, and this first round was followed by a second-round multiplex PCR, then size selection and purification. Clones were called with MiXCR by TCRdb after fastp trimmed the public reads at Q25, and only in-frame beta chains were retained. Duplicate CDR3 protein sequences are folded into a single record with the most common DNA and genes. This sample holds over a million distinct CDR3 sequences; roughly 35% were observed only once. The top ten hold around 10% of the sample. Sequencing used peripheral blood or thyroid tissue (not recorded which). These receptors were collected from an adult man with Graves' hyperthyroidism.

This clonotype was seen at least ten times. The CDR3 reads CSASTREVGELFF. CDR3 DNA: TGCAGTGCTTCGACTCGGGAGGTCGGGGAGCTGTTTTTT. The J gene is TRBJ2-2, the V gene TRBV20-1, with 7 bases identical to TRBD2. The CDR3 consists of 13 residues. Losses at the gene ends were 5 bases for V and 7 bases for J; bases not matched to a gene: 7. CDR1 is DFQATT, CDR2 SNEGSKA, per germline (reference sequence).

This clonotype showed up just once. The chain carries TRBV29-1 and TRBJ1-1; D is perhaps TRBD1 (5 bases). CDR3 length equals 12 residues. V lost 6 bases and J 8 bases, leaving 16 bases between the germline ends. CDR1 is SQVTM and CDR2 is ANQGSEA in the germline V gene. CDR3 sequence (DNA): TGCAGCGTCCGTCTTGGGGCCTTCGAAGCTTTCTTT. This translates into CSVRLGAFEAFF.

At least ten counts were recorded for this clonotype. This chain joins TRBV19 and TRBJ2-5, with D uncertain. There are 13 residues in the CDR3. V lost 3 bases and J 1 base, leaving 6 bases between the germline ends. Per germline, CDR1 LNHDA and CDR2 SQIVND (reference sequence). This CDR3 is CASSMRIQETQYF. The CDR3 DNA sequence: TGTGCCAGTAGTATGAGGATCCAAGAGACCCAGTACTTC. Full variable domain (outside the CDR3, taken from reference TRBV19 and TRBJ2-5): DGGITQSPKYLFRKEGQNVTLSCEQNLNHDAMYWYRQDPGQGLRLIYYSQIVNDFQKGDIAEGYSVSREKKESFPLTVTSAQKNPTAFYLCASSMRIQETQYFGPGTRLLVL.

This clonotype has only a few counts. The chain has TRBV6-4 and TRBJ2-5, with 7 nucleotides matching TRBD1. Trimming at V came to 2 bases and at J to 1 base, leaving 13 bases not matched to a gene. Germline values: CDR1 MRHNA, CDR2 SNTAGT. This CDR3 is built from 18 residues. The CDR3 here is CASSDPGTDLNPQETQYF. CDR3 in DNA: TGTGCCAGCAGTGACCCCGGGACAGACCTTAATCCCCAAGAGACCCAGTACTTC.

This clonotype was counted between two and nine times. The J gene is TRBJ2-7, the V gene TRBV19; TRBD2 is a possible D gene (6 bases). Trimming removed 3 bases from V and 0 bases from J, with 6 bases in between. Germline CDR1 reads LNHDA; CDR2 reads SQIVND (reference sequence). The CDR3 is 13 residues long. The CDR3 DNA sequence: TGTGCCAGTAGTATTAGCGGCTCCTACGAGCAGTACTTC. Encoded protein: CASSISGSYEQYF.

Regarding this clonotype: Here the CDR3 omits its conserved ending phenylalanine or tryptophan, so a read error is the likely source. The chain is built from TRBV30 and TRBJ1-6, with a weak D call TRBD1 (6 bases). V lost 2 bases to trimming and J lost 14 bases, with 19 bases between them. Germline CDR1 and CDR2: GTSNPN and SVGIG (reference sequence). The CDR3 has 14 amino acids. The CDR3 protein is CAWSFPGVILALHL. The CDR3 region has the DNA TGTGCCTGGAGTTTCCCAGGGGTAATCCTTGCCCTCCACCTT.

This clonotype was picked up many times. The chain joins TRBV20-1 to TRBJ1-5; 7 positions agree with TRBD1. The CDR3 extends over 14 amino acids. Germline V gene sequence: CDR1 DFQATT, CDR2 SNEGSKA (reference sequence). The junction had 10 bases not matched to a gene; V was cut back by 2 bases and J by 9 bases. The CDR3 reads CSARRGDSLGPQHF. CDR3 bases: TGCAGTGCTAGAAGAGGGGACAGCTTGGGGCCCCAGCATTTT.

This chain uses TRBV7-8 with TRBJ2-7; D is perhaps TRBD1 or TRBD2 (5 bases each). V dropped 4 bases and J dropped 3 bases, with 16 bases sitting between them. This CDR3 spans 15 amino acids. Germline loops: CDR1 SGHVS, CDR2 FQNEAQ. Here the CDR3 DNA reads TGTGCCAGCAGCTCACAATCCGGGACCAGCTACGAGCAGTACTTC. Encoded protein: CASSSQSGTSYEQYF.

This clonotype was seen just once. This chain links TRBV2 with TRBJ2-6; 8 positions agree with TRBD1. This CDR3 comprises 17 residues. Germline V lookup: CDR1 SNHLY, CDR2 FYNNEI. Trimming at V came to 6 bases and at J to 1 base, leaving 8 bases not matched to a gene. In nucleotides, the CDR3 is TGTGCCAGCAGGGGAGGACAGGGAGTTTCTGGGGCCAACGTCCTGACTTTC. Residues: CASRGGQGVSGANVLTF.

CDR3 loop: CASSQDSRTRPLKTVNTEAFF. In DNA form, the CDR3 reads TGTGCCAGCAGCCAAGATAGTAGGACAAGGCCTTTAAAAACAGTGAACACTGAAGCTTTCTTT. J is TRBJ1-1 and V is TRBV4-2, with D tentatively TRBD1 (5 bases). Germline V gives CDR1 LGHNA, CDR2 YNFKEQ. V was trimmed by 0 bases and J by 0 bases, leaving 26 bases between them. This CDR3 contains 21 residues.

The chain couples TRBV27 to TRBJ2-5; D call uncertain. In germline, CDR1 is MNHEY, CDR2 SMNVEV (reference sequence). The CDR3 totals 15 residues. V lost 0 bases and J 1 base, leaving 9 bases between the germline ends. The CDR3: CASSLSPGIQETQYF. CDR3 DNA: TGTGCCAGCAGTTTATCGCCAGGTATCCAAGAGACCCAGTACTTC.

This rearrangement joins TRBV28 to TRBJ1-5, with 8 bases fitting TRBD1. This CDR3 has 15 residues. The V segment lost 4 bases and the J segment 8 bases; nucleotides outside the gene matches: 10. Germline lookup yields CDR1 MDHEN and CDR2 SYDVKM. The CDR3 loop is CASSWTGSNWKPQHF. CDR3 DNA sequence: TGTGCCAGCAGTTGGACAGGGTCGAATTGGAAGCCCCAGCATTTT.

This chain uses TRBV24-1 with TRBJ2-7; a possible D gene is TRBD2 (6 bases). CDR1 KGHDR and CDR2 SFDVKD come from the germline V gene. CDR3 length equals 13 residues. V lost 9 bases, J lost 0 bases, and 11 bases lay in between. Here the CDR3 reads CATRGGASYEQYF. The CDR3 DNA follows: TGTGCCACCCGCGGCGGGGCCTCCTACGAGCAGTACTTC.

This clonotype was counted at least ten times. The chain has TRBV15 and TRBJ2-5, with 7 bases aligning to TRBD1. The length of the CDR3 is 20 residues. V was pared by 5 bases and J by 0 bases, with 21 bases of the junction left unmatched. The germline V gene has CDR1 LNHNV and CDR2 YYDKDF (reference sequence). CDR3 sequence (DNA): TGTGCCACCAGCGGCACCGCCGGGCTAGACAGGGCATTGTACCAAGAGACCCAGTACTTC. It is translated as CATSGTAGLDRALYQETQYF.

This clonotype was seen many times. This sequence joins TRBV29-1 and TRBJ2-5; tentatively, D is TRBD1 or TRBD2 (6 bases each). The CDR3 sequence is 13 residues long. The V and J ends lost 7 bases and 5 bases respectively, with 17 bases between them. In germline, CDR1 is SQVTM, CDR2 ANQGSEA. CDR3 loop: CSAPDGGLETQYF. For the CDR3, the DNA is TGCAGCGCTCCCGATGGGGGGCTTGAGACCCAGTACTTC.

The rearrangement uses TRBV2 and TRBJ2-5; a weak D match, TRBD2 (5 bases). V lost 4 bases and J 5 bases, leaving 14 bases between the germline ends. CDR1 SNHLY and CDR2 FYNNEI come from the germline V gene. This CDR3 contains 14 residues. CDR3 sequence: CASSGRAPWETQYF. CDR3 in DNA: TGTGCCAGCAGTGGGCGGGCCCCTTGGGAGACCCAGTACTTC.

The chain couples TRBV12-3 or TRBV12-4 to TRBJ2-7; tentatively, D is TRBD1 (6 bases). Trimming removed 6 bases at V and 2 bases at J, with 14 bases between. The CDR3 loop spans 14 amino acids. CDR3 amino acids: CASSNYRVPYEQYF. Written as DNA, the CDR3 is TGTGCCAGCAGCAACTACAGGGTTCCCTACGAGCAGTACTTC.

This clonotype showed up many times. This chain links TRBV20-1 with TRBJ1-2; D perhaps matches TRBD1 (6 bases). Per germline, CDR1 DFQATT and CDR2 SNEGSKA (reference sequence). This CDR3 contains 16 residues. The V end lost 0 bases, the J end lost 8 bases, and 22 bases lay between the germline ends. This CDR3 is CSARDETWGGPGGYTF. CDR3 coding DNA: TGCAGTGCTAGAGATGAGACCTGGGGGGGGCCCGGCGGCTACACCTTC.

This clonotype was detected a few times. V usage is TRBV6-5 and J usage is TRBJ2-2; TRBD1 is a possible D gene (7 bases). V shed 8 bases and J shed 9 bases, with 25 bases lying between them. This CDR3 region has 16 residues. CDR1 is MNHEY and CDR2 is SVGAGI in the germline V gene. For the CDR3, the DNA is TGTGCCAGCCGAGAAGCAGGGGGGCACGCTGGTAGGGAGCTGTTTTTT. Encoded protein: CASREAGGHAGRELFF.

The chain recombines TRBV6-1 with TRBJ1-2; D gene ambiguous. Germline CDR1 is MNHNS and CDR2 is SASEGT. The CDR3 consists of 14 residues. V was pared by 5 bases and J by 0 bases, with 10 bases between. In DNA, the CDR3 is TGTGCCAGCAGTAGCCGGGATCCTAACTATGGCTACACCTTC. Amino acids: CASSSRDPNYGYTF.

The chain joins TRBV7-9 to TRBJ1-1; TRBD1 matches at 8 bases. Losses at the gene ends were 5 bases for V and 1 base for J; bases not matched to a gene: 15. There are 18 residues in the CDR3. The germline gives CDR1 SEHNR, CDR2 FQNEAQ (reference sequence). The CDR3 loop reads CASSQISTRTGRNTEAFF. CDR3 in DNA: TGTGCCAGCAGCCAGATCTCTACGAGGACAGGGAGGAACACTGAAGCTTTCTTT.

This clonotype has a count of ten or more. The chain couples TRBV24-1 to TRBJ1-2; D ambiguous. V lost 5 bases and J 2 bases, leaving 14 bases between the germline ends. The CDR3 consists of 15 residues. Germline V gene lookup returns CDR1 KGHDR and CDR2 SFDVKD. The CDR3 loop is CATSVGRETNYGYTF. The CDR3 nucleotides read TGTGCCACCAGTGTTGGGAGGGAAACCAACTATGGCTACACCTTC.

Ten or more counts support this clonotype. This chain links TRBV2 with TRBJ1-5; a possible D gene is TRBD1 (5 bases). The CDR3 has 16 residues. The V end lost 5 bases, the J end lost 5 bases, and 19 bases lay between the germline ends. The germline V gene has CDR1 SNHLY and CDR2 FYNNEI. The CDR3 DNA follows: TGTGCCAGCAGTCGACGGGCCGTGGGGGGGGATCAGCCCCAGCATTTT. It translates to CASSRRAVGGDQPQHF. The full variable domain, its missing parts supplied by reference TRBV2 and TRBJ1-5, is EPEVTQTPSHQVTQMGQEVILRCVPISNHLYFYWYRQILGQKVEFLVSFYNNEISEKSEIFDDQFSVERPDGSNFTLKIRSTKLEDSAMYFCASSRRAVGGDQPQHFGDGTRLSIL.